A single T cell receptor beta chain is shown here with its context. The target antigen is unknown. This may come from a read error, since a much larger clone is one base off. Because it lacks the conserved phenylalanine or tryptophan at the end, this CDR3 is likely a read error. The template was RNA from unsorted bulk tissue. Distant lung tissue was collected more than 3 cm away from the tumor edge. This CDR3 contains 14 residues. V was clipped by 4 bases and J by 4 bases, with 14 bases between them. Germline CDR1 and CDR2: DFQATT and SNEGSKA (reference sequence). The source of the sample is a study of tumor and adjacent non-tumor tissue in lung cancer. Study details: The cohort had 12 adenocarcinoma, a couple of squamous cell and 1 small cell patients. The patients, 10 men and about 5 women, were about 31 to 80 with stage I to III disease.

A modified ARM-PCR protocol with three rounds of nested PCR amplified TCRbeta. A single record per CDR3 protein comes from TCRdb applying MiXCR to the multiplex PCR reads. The profile shows 90,000 to 100,000 distinct CDR3 sequences, roughly 78% of them singletons. General study results and limits: Patients with more diverse tumor TCRs had worse survival.

The TCR originated in a man between 60 and 75 years old with small cell lung cancer. The chain carries TRBV20-1 and TRBJ2-1, with D possibly matching TRBD1 (5 bases). The sequencing input was distant non-tumor lung tissue. The CDR3 here is CSAIRTPRYNEQFV. The CDR3 nucleotides read TGCAGTGCTATCCGGACACCCCGTTACAATGAGCAGTTCGTC.